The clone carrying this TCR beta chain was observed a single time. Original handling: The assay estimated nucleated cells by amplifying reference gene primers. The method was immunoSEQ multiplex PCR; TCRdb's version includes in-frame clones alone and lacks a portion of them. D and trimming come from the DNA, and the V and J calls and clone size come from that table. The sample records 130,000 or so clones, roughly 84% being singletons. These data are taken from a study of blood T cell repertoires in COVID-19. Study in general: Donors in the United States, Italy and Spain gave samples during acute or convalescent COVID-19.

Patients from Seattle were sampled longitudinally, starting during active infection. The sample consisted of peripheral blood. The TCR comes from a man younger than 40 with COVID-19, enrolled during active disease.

The DNA of the CDR3 is TGTGCCAGCAGCTACTTGGGCGAGAGGGAGGGAACTAATGAAAAACTGTTTTTT. Its protein product is CASSYLGEREGTNEKLFF. This sequence joins TRBV5-6 and TRBJ1-4; no definite D call. V lost 3 bases and J 1 base, leaving 19 bases between the germline ends. Germline V lookup: CDR1 SGHDT, CDR2 YYEEEE. This CDR3 contains 18 residues.